Below, 32 T cell receptor beta chains from the same sample are listed, as sequenced in a study of cytotoxic CD8 clonotypes in ibrutinib-treated CLL. Profiling relied on immunoSEQ multiplex PCR, and the TCRdb table lists in-frame clones only, not all of them. Of approximately 320,000 clones in the sample, over 55% are singletons; the top ten hold roughly 6%. Sequencing used PBMCs, obtained after 36 months of ibrutinib treatment. These receptors all stem from a human donor with chronic lymphocytic leukemia.

This chain joins TRBV5-1 and TRBJ2-3, with D perhaps matching TRBD1 (5 bases). Germline CDR1 and CDR2: SGHRS and YFSETQ. V dropped 3 bases and J dropped 4 bases, with 9 bases sitting between them. The CDR3 has 13 residues. As DNA, the CDR3 is TGCGCCAGCAGCTGGCTAGGGGCAGATACGCAGTATTTT. It encodes CASSWLGADTQYF.

This clone occurred a few times. V and J are TRBV4-3 and TRBJ1-2; no clear D. The germline V gene has CDR1 LGHNA and CDR2 YSLEER. The CDR3 contains 14 residues. V shed 0 bases and J shed 5 bases, with 10 bases lying between them. The CDR3: CASSQDDATYGYTF. For the CDR3, the DNA is TGCGCCAGCAGCCAAGACGACGCTACGTATGGCTACACCTTC.

This clone was detected once. The chain couples TRBV27 to TRBJ2-7; 9 bases agree with TRBD1. The V segment lost 3 bases and the J segment 3 bases; nucleotides outside the gene matches: 6. This CDR3 contains 15 residues. Germline CDR1 reads MNHEY; CDR2 reads SMNVEV (reference sequence). CDR3 amino acids: CASSFLRQGVYEQYF. CDR3 nucleotides: TGTGCCAGCAGTTTCCTTCGACAGGGGGTCTACGAGCAGTACTTC.

The V gene is TRBV29-1, the J gene TRBJ1-3; D is unresolved. Germline CDR1 SQVTM, CDR2 ANQGSEA. This CDR3 region has 11 residues. Trimming took 4 bases from V and 11 from J, leaving 12 bases between them. The DNA of the CDR3 is TGCAGCGTTGTTTACAGTGGCGCCATATATTTT. This gives the protein CSVVYSGAIYF.

CDR3 nucleotides: TGTGCCAGCAGCCAGACTAGCGGGGGATTAGAGACCCAGTACTTC. Its translation: CASSQTSGGLETQYF. The rearrangement uses TRBV7-9 and TRBJ2-5, with 12 bases lining up with TRBD2. The germline gives CDR1 SEHNR, CDR2 FQNEAQ (reference sequence). CDR3 size: 15 residues. Trimming took 5 bases from V and 4 from J; bases not matched to a gene: 5.

V gene TRBV4-1 combines with J gene TRBJ2-3; 11 bases align to TRBD2. V lost 1 base, J lost 3 bases, and 3 bases stayed unmatched. Germline V lookup: CDR1 MGHRA, CDR2 YSYEKL. The CDR3 extends over 16 amino acids. The CDR3 loop is CASSQVLAGGTDTQYF. The CDR3 bases are TGCGCCAGCAGCCAAGTGCTAGCGGGGGGTACAGATACGCAGTATTTT.

The chain joins TRBV2 to TRBJ2-3, with D unresolved. The V gene lost 2 bases and the J gene lost 3 bases, with 12 bases spanning the gap. This CDR3 has 15 amino acids. Germline V gene data show CDR1 as SNHLY and CDR2 as FYNNEI. The CDR3 nucleotides read TGTGCCAGCAGTGAATCGCCTAGAATGACAGATACGCAGTATTTT. Its translation: CASSESPRMTDTQYF.

The rearrangement joins TRBV27 to TRBJ2-7, with D possibly TRBD1 on 6 matching bases. CDR3 length: 15 amino acids. Germline lookup yields CDR1 MNHEY and CDR2 SMNVEV (reference sequence). The ends were cut back, 2 bases at V and 6 bases at J, with 17 bases in the middle. This CDR3 is CASSLMGGGHIEQYF. CDR3 coding DNA: TGTGCCAGCAGTTTAATGGGTGGGGGACATATCGAGCAGTACTTC.

This rearrangement joins TRBV5-6 to TRBJ2-7; 9 bases line up with TRBD1. The germline V gene encodes CDR1 SGHDT and CDR2 YYEEEE. Trimming cost V 7 bases and J 2 bases; bases outside gene matches: 16. The CDR3 runs to 17 residues. Written as DNA, the CDR3 is TGTGCCAGCCTATCGGGACAGGGAGATAGATTACCCTACGAGCAGTACTTC. It encodes CASLSGQGDRLPYEQYF.

V and J are TRBV4-3 and TRBJ2-7; 7 positions agree with TRBD1. Germline V gives CDR1 LGHNA, CDR2 YSLEER. This CDR3 is built from 13 residues. J was trimmed by 7 bases and V by 0 bases; bases with no gene match: 3. CDR3 sequence reads: CASSQEGGGEQYF. The CDR3 bases are TGCGCCAGCAGCCAAGAAGGGGGCGGAGAGCAGTACTTC.

The chain combines TRBV13 with TRBJ2-3, with TRBD2 matching 7 bases. This CDR3 region has 16 residues. Trimming at V came to 1 base and at J to 2 bases, leaving 6 bases not matched to a gene. CDR1 is PRHDT and CDR2 is FYEKMQ in the germline V gene (reference sequence). DNA for the CDR3: TGTGCCAGCAGCTTAGCGGCGAGCGGGGCCACAGATACGCAGTATTTT. The encoded protein is CASSLAASGATDTQYF.

The V call is TRBV12-5, the J call TRBJ1-2; D is ambiguous. Germline V lookup: CDR1 LGHNT, CDR2 FRNRAP. This CDR3 contains 13 residues. V was clipped by 6 bases and J by 3 bases, with 11 bases between them. CDR3 in amino acids: CASGRSSHYGYTF. As DNA, the CDR3 is TGTGCTAGTGGCCGGTCCTCTCACTATGGCTACACCTTC. Together with reference TRBV12-5 and TRBJ1-2, the CDR3 gives the full variable domain: DARVTQTPRHKVTEMGQEVTMRCQPILGHNTVFWYRQTMMQGLELLAYFRNRAPLDDSGMPKDRFSAEMPDATLATLKIQPSEPRDSAVYFCASGRSSHYGYTFGSGTRLTVV.

This rearrangement joins TRBV7-2 to TRBJ2-1; D may be TRBD2 (5 bases). Germline-derived CDR1 and CDR2 are SGHTA and FQGNSA. The CDR3 is made up of 16 amino acids. V was trimmed by 1 base and J by 3 bases, leaving 13 bases between them. CDR3 DNA: TGTGCCAGCAGCTTAGTTTCGAGCGGAAACTACAATGAGCAGTTCTTC. Translating gives CASSLVSSGNYNEQFF.

The chain couples TRBV10-3 to TRBJ2-1, with 13 bases lining up with TRBD2. Germline V gene lookup returns CDR1 ENHRY and CDR2 SYGVKD. V was clipped by 2 bases and J by 5 bases; unmatched bases: 6. This CDR3 contains 17 residues. CDR3 protein: CAISEPGGTSGNNEQFF. In nucleotides, the CDR3 is TGTGCCATCAGTGAGCCAGGAGGGACTAGCGGGAACAATGAGCAGTTCTTC.

This clone was recorded a few times. This chain uses TRBV13 with TRBJ1-2; 9 bases line up with TRBD1. This CDR3 contains 17 residues. Losses at the gene ends were 5 bases for V and 4 bases for J; bases not matched to a gene: 14. Looked up from germline, CDR1 is PRHDT and CDR2 is FYEKMQ (reference sequence). DNA for the CDR3: TGTGCCAGCAGCCTCGACAGGGGGTGGAAGCGAGGCTATGGCTACACCTTC. Amino acids: CASSLDRGWKRGYGYTF.

This chain connects TRBV28 to TRBJ2-7; 10 bases agree with TRBD2. Germline CDR1 MDHEN, CDR2 SYDVKM. This CDR3 region has 15 residues. V lost 5 bases and J lost 5; bases outside the gene matches: 9. In DNA form, the CDR3 reads TGTGCCAGCAGTAAAACTAGCGGGGTCATCCACGAGCAGTACTTC. It translates to CASSKTSGVIHEQYF.

The chain is built from TRBV30 and TRBJ1-5, with a weak D call TRBD1 (6 bases). The CDR3 totals 17 residues. Between the trimmed V and J ends, which lost 3 bases and 3 bases, there was a span of 21 bases. CDR1 and CDR2 from the germline V gene are GTSNPN and SVGIG (reference sequence). The CDR3, as DNA: TGTGCCTGGAGCGAGGGGGGTTTTTCCGGGACCAATCAGCCCCAGCATTTT. Translated, it gives CAWSEGGFSGTNQPQHF.

This clone was seen more than once but under ten times. The chain employs TRBV5-1 and TRBJ2-1; a possible D gene is TRBD1 (6 bases). Trimming left V 0 bases short and J 8 bases short, with 12 bases between. The germline CDR1 and CDR2 sequences are SGHRS and YFSETQ. The CDR3 sequence is 14 residues long. In nucleotides, the CDR3 is TGCGCCAGCAGCTTGGACAGGGCAGGTGATGAGCAGTTCTTC. Translation: CASSLDRAGDEQFF.

For this clone: The conserved phenylalanine or tryptophan normally closing the CDR3 is absent here, so this likely arose from a read error. The limits of the CDR3 on the DNA are not certain, so only TCRdb's listed CDR3 is given. The CDR3 region is CASSPGSSGGAHL. The chain has TRBV18 and TRBJ2-7; the table's D gene call, TRBD2, was not cross checked with the DNA. Including both end residues, the CDR3 is 13 amino acids long. Germline-derived CDR1 and CDR2 are KGHSH and LQKENI.

The chain has TRBV18 and TRBJ1-1; possibly TRBD1 for D (5 bases). The CDR3 has 16 residues. Trimming pared 3 bases from V and 6 bases from J, leaving 20 bases between. Germline CDR1 reads KGHSH; CDR2 reads LQKENI. CDR3 sequence: CASSPRRSPLGAEAFF. The CDR3 coding sequence is TGTGCCAGCTCACCTCGACGGAGCCCCCTGGGGGCTGAAGCTTTCTTT.

This rearrangement joins TRBV5-4 to TRBJ2-6; no firm D call. The length of the CDR3 is 17 residues. Germline values: CDR1 SGHNT, CDR2 YYREEE (reference sequence). The V and J ends lost 5 bases and 0 bases respectively, with 15 bases between them. The CDR3 DNA reads as TGTGCCAGCAGTAGACTCGTAATAACCTCTGGGGCCAACGTCCTGACTTTC. It specifies CASSRLVITSGANVLTF.

This clone appeared once. The chain is built from TRBV19 and TRBJ2-5, with a weak D call TRBD2 (5 bases). Trimming removed 1 base from V and 3 bases from J, with 15 bases in between. The CDR3 runs 16 residues. Germline V gene data show CDR1 as LNHDA and CDR2 as SQIVND (reference sequence). CDR3 sequence: CASSIGRGRNKETQYF. For the CDR3, the DNA is TGTGCCAGTAGTATAGGCCGGGGAAGAAATAAAGAGACCCAGTACTTC.

Here the CDR3 reads CASSIPDNYGYTF. CDR3 nucleotide sequence: TGTGCCAGTAGTATTCCCGATAACTATGGCTACACCTTC. The chain joins TRBV19 to TRBJ1-2; no definite D call. CDR3 size: 13 residues. Looked up from germline, CDR1 is LNHDA and CDR2 is SQIVND (reference sequence). The V and J ends lost 3 bases and 1 base respectively, with 6 bases between them.

This chain links TRBV13 with TRBJ2-3, with TRBD1 as a possible D gene (6 bases). The V gene's germline CDR1 is PRHDT and CDR2 FYEKMQ (reference sequence). V was pared by 0 bases and J by 4 bases, with 14 bases between. The CDR3 consists of 16 residues. The CDR3 nucleotides are TGTGCCAGCAGCTTAGGCCTTGGGGGCAGGGCAGATACGCAGTATTTT. It specifies CASSLGLGGRADTQYF.

There are a few counts of this clone. The chain couples TRBV9 to TRBJ1-2; D ambiguous. Germline V gene lookup returns CDR1 SGDLS and CDR2 YYNGEE. V lost 4 bases and J 0 bases, leaving 4 bases between the germline ends. This CDR3 spans 12 amino acids. The CDR3 is CASSWTNYGYTF. CDR3 DNA: TGTGCCAGCAGCTGGACTAACTATGGCTACACCTTC.

V and J are TRBV5-1 and TRBJ2-1; D is undetermined. This CDR3 comprises 13 residues. Germline V gene lookup returns CDR1 SGHRS and CDR2 YFSETQ. V was cut by 5 bases and J by 8 bases, with 14 bases left in between. CDR3 loop: CASRETLSDEQFF. Here the CDR3 DNA reads TGCGCCAGCAGGGAGACACTTTCGGATGAGCAGTTCTTC.

This chain joins TRBV19 and TRBJ2-4; a weak D match, TRBD1 (8 bases). V was trimmed by 5 bases and J by 2 bases, leaving 19 bases between them. The germline V gene has CDR1 LNHDA and CDR2 SQIVND (reference sequence). This CDR3 contains 17 residues. This CDR3 reads CASSPRQGRGTKNIQYF. As DNA, the CDR3 is TGTGCCAGTAGTCCTCGACAGGGGAGGGGAACCAAAAACATTCAGTACTTC.

V and J are TRBV11-2 and TRBJ2-7, with 7 bases fitting TRBD1. The V and J ends lost 4 bases and 4 bases, in that order; junction bases with no gene match: 7. Germline assignment: CDR1 SGHAT and CDR2 FQNNGV. The CDR3 loop spans 14 amino acids. The CDR3 DNA sequence: TGTGCCAGCAGCTCCTTGACAGGGAAGTACGAGCAGTACTTC. Its translation: CASSSLTGKYEQYF.

This clone showed up just once. The chain recombines TRBV28 with TRBJ2-7; D remains unclear. The CDR3 is 13 amino acids. The V gene's germline CDR1 is MDHEN and CDR2 SYDVKM. V lost 10 bases and J 5 bases, leaving 18 bases between the germline ends. CDR3 in amino acids: CATEPSGLHEQYF. CDR3 nucleotide sequence: TGTGCCACCGAGCCTTCGGGTCTCCACGAGCAGTACTTC. Full variable domain (missing parts from reference TRBV28 and TRBJ2-7): DVKVTQSSRYLVKRTGEKVFLECVQDMDHENMFWYRQDPGLGLRLIYFSYDVKMKEKGDIPEGYSVSREKKERFSLILESASTNQTSMYLCATEPSGLHEQYFGPGTRLTVT.

The J gene is TRBJ1-2, the V gene TRBV28; D unclear. CDR1 is MDHEN, CDR2 SYDVKM, per germline. Trimming removed 10 bases at V and 5 bases at J, with 14 bases between. The CDR3 loop spans 12 amino acids. CDR3 in DNA: TGTGCCACCAAGAGCGAGGGATATGGCTACACCTTC. It codes for CATKSEGYGYTF.

The chain couples TRBV18 to TRBJ2-1; weak D call: TRBD1 (6 bases). The germline V gene has CDR1 KGHSH and CDR2 LQKENI. The V end was cut by 3 bases, the J end by 7 bases, with 13 bases between. This CDR3 has 14 residues. CDR3: CASSPRQERNEQFF. For the CDR3, the DNA is TGTGCCAGCTCACCCCGACAGGAGAGGAATGAGCAGTTCTTC.

The J gene is TRBJ2-7, the V gene TRBV7-2; 8 bases map to TRBD2. With V trimmed by 5 bases and J by 5 bases, 8 bases remained unmatched. Per the germline V gene, CDR1 is SGHTA and CDR2 is FQGNSA. The length of the CDR3 is 14 residues. The CDR3 here is CASSPRGGINEQYF. The CDR3 DNA is TGTGCCAGCAGCCCCCGCGGGGGGATCAACGAGCAGTACTTC.